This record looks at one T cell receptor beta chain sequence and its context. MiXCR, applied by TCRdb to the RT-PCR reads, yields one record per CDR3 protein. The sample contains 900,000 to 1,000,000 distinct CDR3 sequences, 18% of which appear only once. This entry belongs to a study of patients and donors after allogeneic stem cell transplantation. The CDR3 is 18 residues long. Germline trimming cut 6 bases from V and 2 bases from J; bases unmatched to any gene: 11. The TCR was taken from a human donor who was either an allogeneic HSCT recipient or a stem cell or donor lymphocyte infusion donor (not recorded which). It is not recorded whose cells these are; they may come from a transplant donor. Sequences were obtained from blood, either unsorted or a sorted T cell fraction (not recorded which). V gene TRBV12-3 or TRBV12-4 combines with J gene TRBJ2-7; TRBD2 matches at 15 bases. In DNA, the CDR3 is TGTGCCAGCAGCCGCACCGGGACTAGCGGGGGGCACACCTACGAGCAGTACTTC. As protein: CASSRTGTSGGHTYEQYF.